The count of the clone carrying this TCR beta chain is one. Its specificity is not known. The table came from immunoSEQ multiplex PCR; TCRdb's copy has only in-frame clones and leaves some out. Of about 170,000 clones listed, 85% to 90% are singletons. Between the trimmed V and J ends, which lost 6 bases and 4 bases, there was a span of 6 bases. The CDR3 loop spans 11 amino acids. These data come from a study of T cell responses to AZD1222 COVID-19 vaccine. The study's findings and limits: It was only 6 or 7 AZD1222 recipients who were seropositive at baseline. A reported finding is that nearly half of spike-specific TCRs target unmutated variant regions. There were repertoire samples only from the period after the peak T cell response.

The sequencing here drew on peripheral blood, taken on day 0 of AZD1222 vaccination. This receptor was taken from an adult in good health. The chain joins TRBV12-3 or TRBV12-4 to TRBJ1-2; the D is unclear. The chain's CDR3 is CASSWTYGYTF. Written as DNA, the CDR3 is TGTGCCAGCAGCTGGACCTATGGCTACACCTTC.